One sample yielded the 17 T cell receptor beta chains listed below, sequenced in a study of blood T cell repertoires in COVID-19. This table comes from immunoSEQ multiplex PCR, and its TCRdb copy is limited to in-frame clones, with some not included. The table lists hundreds of thousands of clones, under 90% of them singletons. Sequencing was carried out using peripheral blood. The receptor set was obtained from a woman aged 25 to 39 with COVID-19, enrolled during active disease.

The chain employs TRBV5-4 and TRBJ2-4, with D perhaps TRBD2 (5 bases). Between the trimmed V and J ends, which lost 5 bases and 0 bases, there was a span of 12 bases. The CDR3 extends over 15 amino acids. CDR1 SGHNT and CDR2 YYREEE come from the germline V gene (reference sequence). CDR3 residues: CASSPGGVAKNIQYF. The CDR3 DNA reads as TGTGCCAGCAGTCCAGGAGGAGTAGCCAAAAACATTCAGTACTTC. The complete variable domain, with remaining parts taken from reference TRBV5-4 and TRBJ2-4, reads ETGVTQSPTHLIKTRGQQVTLRCSSQSGHNTVSWYQQALGQGPQFIFQYYREEENGRGNFPPRFSGLQFPNYSSELNVNALELDDSALYLCASSPGGVAKNIQYFGAGTRLSVL.

This chain joins TRBV21-1 and TRBJ1-1; whether TRBD1, the table's D call, matches the DNA was not checked. TRBV21-1 is annotated as a pseudogene. The CDR3 contains 13 residues. The DNA for the CDR3 is TGTGCCAGCAGTGGGACAGGGCCCACTGAAGCTTTCTTT. Its protein is CASSGTGPTEAFF.

The rearrangement links TRBV9 to TRBJ1-2, with a weak D call TRBD1 (6 bases). There are 13 residues in the CDR3. Trimming took off 4 bases at V and 5 bases at J, with 12 bases between the two ends. CDR1 is SGDLS and CDR2 is YYNGEE in the germline V gene. For the CDR3, the DNA is TGTGCCAGCAGCCCAACGGACAGTTATGGCTACACCTTC. It specifies CASSPTDSYGYTF.

The V call is TRBV30, the J call TRBJ2-5, with TRBD1 identical over 8 bases. The CDR3 has 15 amino acids. Germline CDR1 reads GTSNPN; CDR2 reads SVGIG (reference sequence). The V gene end was trimmed by 5 bases and the J gene end by 5 bases; junction bases not matched to a gene: 13. CDR3 coding DNA: TGTGCCTGGGGGGGCGTCGACAGGGGTTCCGAGACCCAGTACTTC. This translates into CAWGGVDRGSETQYF.

The CDR3 DNA follows: TGTGCCAGCAGCCAAGGCACTATAGCGGATACGCAGTATTTT. Its protein is CASSQGTIADTQYF. This chain connects TRBV3-1 (or the pseudogene TRBV3-2) to TRBJ2-3; the D gene is possibly TRBD2 (5 bases). The germline V gene encodes CDR1 LGHDT and CDR2 YNNKEL (reference sequence). V was clipped by 1 base and J by 6 bases, with 11 bases between them. The CDR3 length is 14 residues.

The rearrangement joins TRBV5-4 to TRBJ2-5; D gene ambiguous. The V and J ends lost 4 bases and 5 bases respectively, with 12 bases between them. Germline assignment: CDR1 SGHNT and CDR2 YYREEE (reference sequence). There are 13 residues in the CDR3. The chain's CDR3 is CASSRGPLETQYF. Written as DNA, the CDR3 is TGTGCCAGCAGCCGTGGCCCCCTGGAGACCCAGTACTTC.

The count of this clone is one. The V call is TRBV28, the J call TRBJ2-3, with unresolved D. The V gene lost 5 bases and the J gene lost 0 bases, with 12 bases spanning the gap. Germline V gene sequence: CDR1 MDHEN, CDR2 SYDVKM. This CDR3 is 15 amino acids long. The CDR3 sequence is CASSRFYGSTDTQYF. The CDR3 coding sequence is TGTGCCAGCAGTCGATTTTACGGGAGCACAGATACGCAGTATTTT.

This clone was picked up one time. The rearrangement links TRBV18 to TRBJ1-1; maybe TRBD1 (5 bases). Trimming stripped 1 base from V and 3 bases from J, with 12 bases between. The CDR3 loop spans 15 amino acids. The germline CDR1 and CDR2 sequences are KGHSH and LQKENI. The CDR3 spells CASSPRSSRDTEAFF. CDR3 sequence (DNA): TGTGCCAGCTCACCACGGAGTTCCAGGGACACTGAAGCTTTCTTT. The full variable domain, in which reference TRBV18 and TRBJ1-1 provide the parts outside the CDR3, is NAGVMQNPRHLVRRRGQEARLRCSPMKGHSHVYWYRQLPEEGLKFMVYLQKENIIDESGMPKERFSAEFPKEGPSILRIQQVVRGDSAAYFCASSPRSSRDTEAFFGQGTRLTVV.

The J gene is TRBJ1-3, the V gene TRBV27; 7 bases line up with TRBD1. The CDR3 loop spans 15 amino acids. J gave up 2 bases and V 2 bases, and 3 bases lay outside the gene matches. Germline lookup yields CDR1 MNHEY and CDR2 SMNVEV (reference sequence). CDR3 DNA: TGTGCCAGCAGTTTAACAGGGGCGGCTGGAAACACCATATATTTT. Its protein is CASSLTGAAGNTIYF.

The chain employs TRBV15 and TRBJ2-1; D unclear. This CDR3 spans 13 amino acids. Trimming took 4 bases from V and 4 from J, leaving 8 bases between them. CDR1 LNHNV and CDR2 YYDKDF come from the germline V gene (reference sequence). In nucleotides, the CDR3 is TGTGCCACCAGCATTTTGAGATACAATGAGCAGTTCTTC. Translation: CATSILRYNEQFF.

The V and J genes are TRBV6-5 and TRBJ2-3, with D perhaps TRBD1 (6 bases). The CDR3 has 15 amino acids. Trimming removed 7 bases at V and 0 bases at J, with 14 bases between. The germline V gene encodes CDR1 MNHEY and CDR2 SVGAGI. The DNA for the CDR3 is TGTGCCAGCAACATCGGGACACTTAGCACAGATACGCAGTATTTT. Its protein product is CASNIGTLSTDTQYF.

V and J are TRBV27 and TRBJ1-6, with a weak D call TRBD1 (6 bases). From germline, CDR1 is MNHEY and CDR2 SMNVEV (reference sequence). The CDR3 is made up of 15 amino acids. Trimming pared 1 base from V and 6 bases from J, leaving 10 bases between. CDR3 nucleotide sequence: TGTGCCAGCAGTTTATTGGCGGGGGCTAATTCACCCCTCCACTTT. Its translation: CASSLLAGANSPLHF.

V and J are TRBV6-6 and TRBJ2-3; D gene uncertain. The germline V gene encodes CDR1 MNHNY and CDR2 SVGAGI (reference sequence). This CDR3 region has 14 residues. V was clipped by 4 bases and J by 0 bases, with 8 bases between them. The CDR3 DNA is TGTGCCAGCAGTTCTACTCCTAGCACAGATACGCAGTATTTT. This encodes CASSSTPSTDTQYF.

The chain combines TRBV11-2 with TRBJ1-1; D is possibly TRBD1 (5 bases). The CDR3 totals 13 residues. Trimming shortened V by 3 bases and J by 8 bases, and 13 bases separated the two germline ends. Germline V gene lookup returns CDR1 SGHAT and CDR2 FQNNGV. The CDR3 DNA reads TGTGCCAGCAGCTTCCCTGGGGGGAACGAAGCTTTCTTT. This gives the protein CASSFPGGNEAFF.

The V gene is TRBV2, the J gene TRBJ2-3, with TRBD1 identical over 7 bases. Trimming took 5 bases from V and 2 from J; bases not matched to a gene: 4. This CDR3 is built from 14 residues. CDR1 and CDR2 (germline): SNHLY, FYNNEI. The CDR3 nucleotides are TGTGCCAGCAGTCGACAGGGAAACACAGATACGCAGTATTTT. Protein sequence: CASSRQGNTDTQYF.

The rearrangement uses TRBV6-1 and TRBJ2-5, with D unclear. The length of the CDR3 is 10 residues. Trimming cost V 8 bases and J 3 bases, with 4 bases left between them. The germline V gene has CDR1 MNHNS and CDR2 SASEGT. CDR3 sequence reads: CASPKETQYF. CDR3 in DNA: TGTGCCAGCCCAAAAGAGACCCAGTACTTC.

The genes are TRBV19 and TRBJ1-5; TRBD1 matches at 8 bases. The ends lost 5 bases at V and 7 bases at J; junction bases unmatched: 10. The CDR3 spans 15 residues. The germline V gene encodes CDR1 LNHDA and CDR2 SQIVND (reference sequence). The CDR3 loop reads CASSVDRAQGQPQHF. In DNA form, the CDR3 reads TGTGCCAGTAGTGTGGACAGGGCCCAAGGACAGCCCCAGCATTTT.